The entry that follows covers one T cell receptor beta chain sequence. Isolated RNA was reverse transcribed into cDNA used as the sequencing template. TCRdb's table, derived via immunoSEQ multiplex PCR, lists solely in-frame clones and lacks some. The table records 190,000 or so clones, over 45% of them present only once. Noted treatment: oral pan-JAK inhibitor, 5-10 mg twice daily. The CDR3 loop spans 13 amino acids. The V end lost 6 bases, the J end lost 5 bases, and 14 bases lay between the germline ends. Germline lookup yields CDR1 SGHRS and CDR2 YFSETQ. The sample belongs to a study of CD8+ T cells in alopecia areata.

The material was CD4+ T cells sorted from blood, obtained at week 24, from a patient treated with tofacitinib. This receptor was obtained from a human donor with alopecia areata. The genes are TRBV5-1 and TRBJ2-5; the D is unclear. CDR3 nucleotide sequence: TGCGCCAGCACATGGGGATACGTGGAGACCCAGTACTTC. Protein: CASTWGYVETQYF.